What follows describes a single T cell receptor beta chain. Antigen unknown. This sample was taken from a study of blood T cells in healthy people across ages. Overall study results and limits: As age increased, TCR beta diversity per million T cells fell in a roughly linear fashion. The long-lived group displayed more naive CD4+ cells, plus higher diversity, than the aged donors did.

With a J-beta primer mix and a sample-barcoded 5' primer, a second PCR ran 7 to 11 cycles. TCRdb used MiXCR to reprocess the 5' RACE reads, holding one entry per CDR3 protein. Among around 320,000 distinct CDR3 sequences listed, 27% were seen once. Those donating, healthy Caucasian individuals from Russia, were aged 6 to 90. The amount of total RNA extracted per sample was at least 5 micrograms. This CDR3 is 14 amino acids long. CDR1 is MDHEN and CDR2 is SYDVKM in the germline V gene. With 3 bases removed from V and 5 bases from J, the gap between germline ends came to 14 bases. The sample comprised blood. The chain couples TRBV28 to TRBJ2-7; possibly TRBD2 for D (5 bases). The sequence was obtained from a woman in her 70s in good health. This chain's CDR3 is CASSLIGEWNEQYF. The CDR3 nucleotides are TGTGCCAGCAGTTTGATCGGGGAGTGGAACGAGCAGTACTTC.